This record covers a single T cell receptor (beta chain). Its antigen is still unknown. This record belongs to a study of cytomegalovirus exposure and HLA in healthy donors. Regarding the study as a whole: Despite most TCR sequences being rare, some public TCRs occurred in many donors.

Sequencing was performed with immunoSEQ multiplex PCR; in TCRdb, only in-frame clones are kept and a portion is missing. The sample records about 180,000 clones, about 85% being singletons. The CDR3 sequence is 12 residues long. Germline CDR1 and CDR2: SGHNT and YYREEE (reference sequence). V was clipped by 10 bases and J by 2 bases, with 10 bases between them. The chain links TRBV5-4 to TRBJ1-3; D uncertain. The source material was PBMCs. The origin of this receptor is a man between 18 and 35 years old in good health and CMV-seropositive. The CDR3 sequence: CAWSEAGNTIYF. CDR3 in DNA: TGTGCCTGGTCAGAAGCTGGAAACACCATATATTTT. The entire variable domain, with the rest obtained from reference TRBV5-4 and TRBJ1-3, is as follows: ETGVTQSPTHLIKTRGQQVTLRCSSQSGHNTVSWYQQALGQGPQFIFQYYREEENGRGNFPPRFSGLQFPNYSSELNVNALELDDSALYLCAWSEAGNTIYFGEGSWLTVV.